These 30 T cell receptor beta chains were sequenced from one sample in a study of blood T cell repertoires in COVID-19. The repertoire was sequenced with immunoSEQ multiplex PCR; TCRdb's copy has only in-frame clones and lacks some. This table holds about 220,000 clones, approximately 90% found once. The material sequenced was PBMCs or T cells enriched from blood (not recorded which). The receptors shown here come from a woman between 40 and 50 years old with acute COVID-19.

The chain is built from TRBV4-1 and TRBJ1-6; 9 bases fit TRBD1. V lost 1 base, J lost 9 bases, and 13 bases stayed unmatched. The CDR3 runs to 18 residues. Per the germline V gene, CDR1 is MGHRA and CDR2 is YSYEKL. CDR3: CASSQARKTGTGTSPLHF. The CDR3 bases are TGCGCCAGCAGCCAAGCACGTAAAACCGGGACAGGGACTTCACCCCTCCACTTT.

This clone has a single count. The chain uses TRBV6-5 and TRBJ1-1, with unresolved D. Between the trimmed V and J ends, which lost 6 bases and 1 base, there was a span of 9 bases. CDR1 MNHEY and CDR2 SVGAGI come from the germline V gene. CDR3 length equals 13 residues. In DNA form, the CDR3 reads TGTGCCAGCAGGCCTGCGGGGAACACTGAAGCTTTCTTT. As protein: CASRPAGNTEAFF.

Details on this clone: This sample includes further DNA sequences coding for the same CDR3. The CDR3 here is CASSVGVTGELFF. In DNA form, the CDR3 reads TGTGCCAGCAGCGTAGGCGTCACCGGGGAGCTGTTTTTT. The chain is built from TRBV9 and TRBJ2-2, with D uncertain. Per germline, CDR1 SGDLS and CDR2 YYNGEE. Trimming cost V 0 bases and J 4 bases, with 4 bases left between them. CDR3 length equals 13 residues. Full variable domain (rest looked up from reference TRBV9 and TRBJ2-2): DSGVTQTPKHLITATGQRVTLRCSPRSGDLSVYWYQQSLDQGLQFLIQYYNGEERAKGNILERFSAQQFPDLHSELNLSSLELGDSALYFCASSVGVTGELFFGEGSRLTVL.

This clone was seen a handful of times. CDR3 sequence reads: CASSRGQGANYGYTF. The DNA of the CDR3 is TGTGCCAGCAGCCGGGGACAGGGGGCGAACTATGGCTACACCTTC. The chain uses TRBV3-1 (or the pseudogene TRBV3-2) and TRBJ1-2; the match to TRBD1 covers 12 bases. V gave up 4 bases and J gave up 2 bases; unmatched junction bases: 2. The germline V gene has CDR1 LGHDT and CDR2 YNNKEL (reference sequence). There are 15 residues in the CDR3.

This clone has just one count. The chain has TRBV19 and TRBJ2-6, with D uncertain. With 5 bases removed from V and 1 base from J, the gap between germline ends came to 12 bases. The CDR3 runs to 16 residues. Germline V gives CDR1 LNHDA, CDR2 SQIVND (reference sequence). CDR3 bases: TGTGCCAGTAGTCCCACCCGACTGTCTGGGGCCAACGTCCTGACTTTC. As protein: CASSPTRLSGANVLTF.

The gene calls are TRBV9 and TRBJ1-3; D perhaps matches TRBD1 (6 bases). The CDR3 runs 14 residues. CDR1 is SGDLS, CDR2 YYNGEE, per germline. V was trimmed by 4 bases and J by 8 bases, leaving 16 bases between them. This CDR3 is CASSPGGPWDTIYF. The CDR3 DNA reads as TGTGCCAGCAGCCCGGGGGGGCCCTGGGACACCATATATTTT.

V is TRBV7-3 and J is TRBJ1-4, with 9 bases that match TRBD1. CDR1 and CDR2 from the germline V gene are SGHTA and FQGTGA. CDR3 length: 16 residues. After removal of 5 bases from V and 5 bases from J, the junction contained 9 bases not matched to a gene. CDR3 nucleotide sequence: TGTGCCAGCAGCCTAGGGTGGGACAGGGAGAATGAAAAACTGTTTTTT. Encoded protein: CASSLGWDRENEKLFF.

The rearrangement uses TRBV29-1 and TRBJ2-1, with TRBD1 as a possible D gene (6 bases). The CDR3 consists of 15 residues. V was trimmed by 3 bases and J by 1 base, leaving 13 bases between them. Germline loops: CDR1 SQVTM, CDR2 ANQGSEA. CDR3 in DNA: TGCAGCGTTGACACTGAAGGGGGATCCTACAATGAGCAGTTCTTC. Translation: CSVDTEGGSYNEQFF.

This sequence joins TRBV2 and TRBJ1-1; possible D gene TRBD1, 5 bases. In germline, CDR1 is SNHLY, CDR2 FYNNEI. The CDR3 covers 15 residues. Deletions cut 8 bases from V and 4 bases from J, with 20 bases between. CDR3 sequence (DNA): TGTGCCAGCGTGGGGTCGGACTGGGGGGGCACTGAAGCTTTCTTT. Its translation: CASVGSDWGGTEAFF.

This chain connects TRBV5-1 to TRBJ2-5; 9 bases agree with TRBD2. The CDR3 contains 14 residues. Germline CDR1 is SGHRS and CDR2 is YFSETQ. Trimming took 0 bases from V and 6 from J; bases not matched to a gene: 3. The CDR3 bases are TGCGCCAGCAGCTTGGCTAGCGGGGTGAAGACCCAGTACTTC. Translation: CASSLASGVKTQYF.

The chain carries TRBV15 and TRBJ1-3; D gene unclear. Between the trimmed V and J ends, which lost 3 bases and 0 bases, there was a span of 12 bases. Germline-derived CDR1 and CDR2 are LNHNV and YYDKDF (reference sequence). This CDR3 has 16 residues. Here the CDR3 reads CATSRGGLISGNTIYF. CDR3 DNA: TGTGCCACCAGCAGGGGTGGACTGATCTCTGGAAACACCATATATTTT.

The chain joins TRBV11-2 to TRBJ2-7, with 12 nucleotides matching TRBD2. V trimming: 3 bases; J trimming: 2 bases; junction bases outside the gene matches: 11. CDR3 length: 18 residues. Looked up from germline, CDR1 is SGHAT and CDR2 is FQNNGV. The CDR3 coding sequence is TGTGCCAGCAGCTTTTTAAGGACTAGCGGGGAGGAACCCTACGAGCAGTACTTC. Protein sequence: CASSFLRTSGEEPYEQYF.

This chain joins TRBV7-2 and TRBJ1-2; no clear D gene. This CDR3 is 15 amino acids long. Between the trimmed V and J ends, which lost 1 base and 4 bases, there was a span of 13 bases. Germline CDR1 SGHTA, CDR2 FQGNSA. The DNA for the CDR3 is TGTGCCAGCAGCTTAGGCACCGCGGCGCCCTATGGCTACACCTTC. Protein: CASSLGTAAPYGYTF.

The chain joins TRBV5-1 to TRBJ2-2; 7 positions match TRBD2. The V and J ends lost 4 bases and 4 bases, in that order; junction bases with no gene match: 10. The CDR3 consists of 16 residues. The germline CDR1 and CDR2 sequences are SGHRS and YFSETQ. CDR3 bases: TGCGCCAGCAGCCCTCTGAGAGGGGAGGGCACCGGGGAGCTGTTTTTT. It is translated as CASSPLRGEGTGELFF. The full variable domain, completed using reference TRBV5-1 and TRBJ2-2, is KAGVTQTPRYLIKTRGQQVTLSCSPISGHRSVSWYQQTPGQGLQFLFEYFSETQRNKGNFPGRFSGRQFSNSRSEMNVSTLELGDSALYLCASSPLRGEGTGELFFGEGSRLTVL.

The genes are TRBV5-6 and TRBJ1-2; D call uncertain. The germline V and J ends were trimmed by 4 bases and 4 bases, with 20 bases remaining between them. Germline lookup yields CDR1 SGHDT and CDR2 YYEEEE. This CDR3 has 16 amino acids. CDR3 in amino acids: CASSPAQRALGYGYTF. CDR3 bases: TGTGCCAGCAGCCCGGCTCAGAGGGCGTTAGGCTATGGCTACACCTTC.

The chain has TRBV5-4 and TRBJ1-6, with 8 bases aligning to TRBD1. V trimming: 0 bases; J trimming: 8 bases; junction bases outside the gene matches: 4. Germline V gene data show CDR1 as SGHNT and CDR2 as YYREEE (reference sequence). This CDR3 contains 15 residues. The CDR3: CASSLGTGRDSPLHF. For the CDR3, the DNA is TGTGCCAGCAGCTTGGGGACAGGGAGGGATTCACCCCTCCACTTT.

The rearrangement joins TRBV5-1 to TRBJ2-1, with 8 bases lining up with TRBD1. The junction had 4 bases not matched to a gene; V was cut back by 5 bases and J by 0 bases. The CDR3 is made up of 15 amino acids. CDR1 and CDR2 from the germline V gene are SGHRS and YFSETQ. The CDR3 is CASRDGTGSYNEQFF. The CDR3 bases are TGCGCCAGCAGGGACGGGACAGGCTCCTACAATGAGCAGTTCTTC.

The CDR3 here is CASSLVSRTTGELFF. CDR3 nucleotide sequence: TGTGCCAGCAGCTTGGTGTCCAGAACCACCGGGGAGCTGTTTTTT. This rearrangement joins TRBV5-6 to TRBJ2-2; D unresolved. This CDR3 has 15 amino acids. Looked up from germline, CDR1 is SGHDT and CDR2 is YYEEEE. Trimming removed 0 bases at V and 4 bases at J, with 10 bases between.

The genes are TRBV7-2 and TRBJ1-2, with 7 nucleotides matching TRBD1. This CDR3 comprises 15 residues. Trimming cost V 5 bases and J 3 bases; bases outside gene matches: 9. CDR1 SGHTA and CDR2 FQGNSA come from the germline V gene. In DNA form, the CDR3 reads TGTGCCAGCAGCCCCCGACAGGGAATTGACTATGGCTACACCTTC. Translation gives CASSPRQGIDYGYTF.

This clone was detected a few times. The chain carries TRBV4-3 and TRBJ1-1; tentative D call: TRBD1 (6 bases). V was trimmed by 0 bases and J by 9 bases, leaving 20 bases between them. CDR1 and CDR2 from the germline V gene are LGHNA and YSLEER. CDR3 size: 16 residues. The CDR3 sequence is CASSQDRTTGLYKAFF. The CDR3 bases are TGCGCCAGCAGCCAAGATCGTACGACAGGCTTATACAAAGCTTTCTTT.

The chain employs TRBV19 and TRBJ1-5, with 7 bases lining up with TRBD1. Germline V gives CDR1 LNHDA, CDR2 SQIVND (reference sequence). V was clipped by 7 bases and J by 7 bases; unmatched bases: 16. CDR3 length: 16 amino acids. CDR3 coding DNA: TGTGCCAGTACCGATCCCACACCGACAGGGTACCAGCCCCAGCATTTT. This translates into CASTDPTPTGYQPQHF.

The sample holds a few counts of this clone. The chain is built from TRBV7-9 and TRBJ1-2; D call uncertain. Trimming left V 4 bases short and J 3 bases short, with 15 bases between. The CDR3 loop spans 15 amino acids. Germline CDR1 SEHNR, CDR2 FQNEAQ (reference sequence). The CDR3 nucleotides are TGTGCCAGCAGCTGGGGAGGACCTCAGCACTATGGCTACACCTTC. Translation: CASSWGGPQHYGYTF.

The chain employs TRBV11-1 and TRBJ1-1; 8 bases agree with TRBD1. V was pared by 3 bases and J by 6 bases, with 6 bases of the junction left unmatched. The CDR3 spans 14 residues. Per germline, CDR1 SGHAT and CDR2 FQDESV (reference sequence). The CDR3 sequence is CASSLDRAVAEAFF. The CDR3 nucleotides read TGTGCCAGCAGCTTGGACAGGGCCGTAGCTGAAGCTTTCTTT.

This sequence joins TRBV5-4 and TRBJ2-3, with 8 bases aligning to TRBD2. V shed 0 bases and J 4 bases; nucleotides not matched to a gene: 4. The CDR3 is made up of 15 amino acids. Germline V gives CDR1 SGHNT, CDR2 YYREEE (reference sequence). Written as DNA, the CDR3 is TGTGCCAGCAGCTTGGGTCGGGGGGGCCCAGATACGCAGTATTTT. Its translation: CASSLGRGGPDTQYF.

Written as DNA, the CDR3 is TGTGCCAGCAGCCCAACCGGGACAGGTAATCAGCCCCAGCATTTT. Amino acid sequence: CASSPTGTGNQPQHF. The chain couples TRBV5-6 to TRBJ1-5, with 8 nucleotides matching TRBD1. Germline assignment: CDR1 SGHDT and CDR2 YYEEEE. CDR3 length: 15 amino acids. V gave up 4 bases and J gave up 4 bases; unmatched junction bases: 7.

The chain's CDR3 is CASSQGGQGRYNEQFF. The CDR3 region has the DNA TGCGCCAGCAGCCAAGGGGGACAGGGGCGCTACAATGAGCAGTTCTTC. V usage is TRBV4-3 and J usage is TRBJ2-1; 10 bases map to TRBD1. The V segment lost 1 base and the J segment 3 bases; nucleotides outside the gene matches: 3. This CDR3 is built from 16 residues. Germline V gene sequence: CDR1 LGHNA, CDR2 YSLEER.

The V gene is TRBV2, the J gene TRBJ2-5, with 8 bases that match TRBD2. The CDR3 covers 15 residues. V lost 6 bases and J lost 2; bases outside the gene matches: 8. In germline, CDR1 is SNHLY, CDR2 FYNNEI. CDR3 amino acids: CASSLTLADQETQYF. As DNA, the CDR3 is TGTGCCAGCAGCCTGACACTAGCGGATCAAGAGACCCAGTACTTC.

Comment on this clone: The conserved closing phenylalanine or tryptophan is absent in this CDR3, likely reflecting a read error. The DNA is left out, because the CDR3 cannot be placed on it with certainty; the CDR3 is given as TCRdb lists it. The chain uses TRBV7-9 and TRBJ1-1; the D call of TRBD1 is as the table states it, not checked on the DNA. Per germline, CDR1 SEHNR and CDR2 FQNEAQ (reference sequence). The CDR3 spans 12 amino acids, including both terminal residues. Here the CDR3 reads CASSLVDSGTAI.

V gene TRBV5-6 combines with J gene TRBJ2-2, with D possibly matching TRBD1 (5 bases). The CDR3 spans 14 residues. Trimming removed 1 base at V and 1 base at J, with 5 bases between. CDR1 and CDR2 (germline): SGHDT, YYEEEE. CDR3 loop: CASSLRGNTGELFF. In DNA, the CDR3 is TGTGCCAGCAGCTTGAGGGGGAACACCGGGGAGCTGTTTTTT. Full variable domain (remainder filled in from reference TRBV5-6 and TRBJ2-2): DAGVTQSPTHLIKTRGQQVTLRCSPKSGHDTVSWYQQALGQGPQFIFQYYEEEERQRGNFPDRFSGHQFPNYSSELNVNALLLGDSALYLCASSLRGNTGELFFGEGSRLTVL.

The count of this clone is one. The rearrangement links TRBV5-1 to TRBJ1-5; 8 bases match TRBD1. V shed 4 bases and J 2 bases; nucleotides not matched to a gene: 5. The germline V gene encodes CDR1 SGHRS and CDR2 YFSETQ. The CDR3 consists of 15 residues. The CDR3 loop is CASSQGQGGNQPQHF. DNA for the CDR3: TGCGCCAGCAGCCAAGGACAGGGCGGCAATCAGCCCCAGCATTTT.